This TCR beta chain was sequenced for a study of T cell responses to AZD1222 COVID-19 vaccine. Trimming removed 0 bases from V and 10 bases from J, with 14 bases in between. The CDR3 is made up of 15 amino acids. CDR1 and CDR2 (germline): SGHTS, YDEGEE. Notes on the study in general: Mostly white British, mostly female donors; authors suggested clonal diversity may be underestimated. Spike-specific TCR breadth and depth were elevated following two AZD1222 doses. The study found vaccine-associated CD4 TCRs spanning spike, dominant at 160-218 and 743-854.

Regarding this clone: Its antigen is currently unknown.

TCRdb's copy holds only in-frame clones and misses some; the assay was immunoSEQ multiplex PCR. Of some 200,000 clones listed, about 89% were seen once; the top ten hold 3.4%. The material sequenced was peripheral blood, taken 28 days after the second AZD1222 dose. The TCR comes from an adult who received the AZD1222 COVID-19 vaccine. V usage is TRBV5-8 and J usage is TRBJ1-6; D possibly corresponds to TRBD1 (6 bases). CDR3 protein: CASSLVQDRSSPLHF. CDR3 bases: TGTGCCAGCAGCTTGGTACAAGACAGGAGCTCACCCCTCCACTTT.